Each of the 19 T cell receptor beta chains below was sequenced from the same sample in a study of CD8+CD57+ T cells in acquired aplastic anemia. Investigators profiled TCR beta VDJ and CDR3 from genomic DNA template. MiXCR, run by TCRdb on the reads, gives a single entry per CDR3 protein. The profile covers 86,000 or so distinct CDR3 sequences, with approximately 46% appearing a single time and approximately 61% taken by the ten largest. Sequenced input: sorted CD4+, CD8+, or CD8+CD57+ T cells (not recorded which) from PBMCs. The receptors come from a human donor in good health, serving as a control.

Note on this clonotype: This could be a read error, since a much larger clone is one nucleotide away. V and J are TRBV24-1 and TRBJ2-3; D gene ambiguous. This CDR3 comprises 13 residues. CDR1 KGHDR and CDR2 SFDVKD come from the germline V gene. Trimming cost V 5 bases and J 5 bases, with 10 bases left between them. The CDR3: CATSGAPGDTQYF. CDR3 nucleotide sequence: TGTGCCACCAGTGGAGCTCCGGGAGATACGCAGTATTTT.

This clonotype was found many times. For the CDR3, the DNA is TGTGCCAGCAGTTCCTTTACCGGGGGGCCCCACTTT. The encoded protein is CASSSFTGGPHF. The chain recombines TRBV6-6 with TRBJ1-6; D perhaps matches TRBD1 (6 bases). This CDR3 region has 12 residues. Looked up from germline, CDR1 is MNHNY and CDR2 is SVGAGI (reference sequence). V dropped 4 bases and J dropped 18 bases, with 16 bases sitting between them.

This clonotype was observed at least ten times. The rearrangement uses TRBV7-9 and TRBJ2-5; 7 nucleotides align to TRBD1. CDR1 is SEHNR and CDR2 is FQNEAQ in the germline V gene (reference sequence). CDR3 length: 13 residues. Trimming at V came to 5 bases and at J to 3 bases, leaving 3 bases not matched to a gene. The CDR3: CASSADREETQYF. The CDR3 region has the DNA TGTGCCAGCAGCGCAGACAGGGAAGAGACCCAGTACTTC.

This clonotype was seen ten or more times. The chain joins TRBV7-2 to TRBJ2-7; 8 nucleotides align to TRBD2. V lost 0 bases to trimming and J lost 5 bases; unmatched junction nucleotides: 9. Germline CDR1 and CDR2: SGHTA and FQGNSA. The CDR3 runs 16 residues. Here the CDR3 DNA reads TGTGCCAGCAGCTTAGCAGTGAGCGGGAGTTTGAACGAGCAGTACTTC. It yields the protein CASSLAVSGSLNEQYF.

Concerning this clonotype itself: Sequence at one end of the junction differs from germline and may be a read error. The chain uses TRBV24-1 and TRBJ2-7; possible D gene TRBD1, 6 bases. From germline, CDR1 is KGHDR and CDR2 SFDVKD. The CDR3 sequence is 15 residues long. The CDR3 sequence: CASSFLGGLAGELYF. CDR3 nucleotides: TGTGCCAGCAGTTTTCTAGGGGGATTGGCCGGGGAGCTGTACTTC.

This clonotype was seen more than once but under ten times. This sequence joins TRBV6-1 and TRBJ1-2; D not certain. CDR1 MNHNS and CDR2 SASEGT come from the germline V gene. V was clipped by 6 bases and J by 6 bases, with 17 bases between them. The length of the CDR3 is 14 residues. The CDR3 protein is CASSSAGRSHGYTF. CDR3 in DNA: TGTGCCAGCAGCTCAGCAGGACGGAGCCATGGCTACACCTTC.

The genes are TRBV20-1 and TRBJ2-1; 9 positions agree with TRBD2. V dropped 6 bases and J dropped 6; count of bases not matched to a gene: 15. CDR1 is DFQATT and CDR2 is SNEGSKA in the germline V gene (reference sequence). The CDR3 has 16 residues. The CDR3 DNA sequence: TGCAGTGCCACCAGTGACAGGACTAGCGCGTTCAATGAGCAGTTCTTC. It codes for CSATSDRTSAFNEQFF.

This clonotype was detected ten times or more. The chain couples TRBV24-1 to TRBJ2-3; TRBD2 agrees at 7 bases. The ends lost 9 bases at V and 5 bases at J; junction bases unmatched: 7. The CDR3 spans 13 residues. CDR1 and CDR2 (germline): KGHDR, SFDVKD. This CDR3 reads CATQRGGGDTQYF. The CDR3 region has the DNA TGTGCCACCCAGCGGGGTGGTGGAGATACGCAGTATTTT.

The CDR3 sequence: CATSPSGGGNTQYF. CDR3 DNA sequence: TGTGCCACCAGTCCTAGCGGGGGAGGGAATACGCAGTATTTT. The chain employs TRBV24-1 and TRBJ2-3; 10 nucleotides align to TRBD2. CDR3 size: 14 residues. CDR1 and CDR2 (germline): KGHDR, SFDVKD. J was trimmed by 7 bases and V by 6 bases; bases with no gene match: 6.

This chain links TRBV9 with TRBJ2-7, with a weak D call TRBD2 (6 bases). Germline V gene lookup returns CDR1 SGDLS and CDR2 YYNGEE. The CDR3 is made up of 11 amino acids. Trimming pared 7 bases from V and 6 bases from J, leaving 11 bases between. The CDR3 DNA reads TGTGCCAGCGGGGGAGGACGCGAGCAGTACTTC. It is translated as CASGGGREQYF.

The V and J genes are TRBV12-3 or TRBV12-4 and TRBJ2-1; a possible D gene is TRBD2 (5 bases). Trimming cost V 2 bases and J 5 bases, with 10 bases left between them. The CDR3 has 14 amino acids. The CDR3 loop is CASSLYGSNNEQFF. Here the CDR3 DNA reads TGTGCCAGCAGTTTATATGGGAGTAACAATGAGCAGTTCTTC.

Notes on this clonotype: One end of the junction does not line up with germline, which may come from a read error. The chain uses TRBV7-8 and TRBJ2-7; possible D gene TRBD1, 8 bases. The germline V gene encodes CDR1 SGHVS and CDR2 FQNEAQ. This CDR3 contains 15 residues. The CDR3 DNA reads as TGTGCCAGCAGCCAGGGGGCAGCGGGAATCTACGAGCAGTGCTTC. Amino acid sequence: CASSQGAAGIYEQCF.

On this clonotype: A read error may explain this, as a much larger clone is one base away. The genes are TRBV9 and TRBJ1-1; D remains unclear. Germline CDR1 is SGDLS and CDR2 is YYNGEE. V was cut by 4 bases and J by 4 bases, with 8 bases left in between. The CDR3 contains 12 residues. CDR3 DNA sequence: TGTGCCAGCAGCCCGGAAGCCACTGAAGCTTTCTTT. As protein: CASSPEATEAFF.

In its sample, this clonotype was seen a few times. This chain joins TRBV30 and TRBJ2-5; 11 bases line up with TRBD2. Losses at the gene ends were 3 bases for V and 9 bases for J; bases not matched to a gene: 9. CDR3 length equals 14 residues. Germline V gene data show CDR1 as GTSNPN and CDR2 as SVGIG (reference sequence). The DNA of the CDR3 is TGTGCCTGGAGGATGACTAGCGGGGCATTTGCCCAGTACTTC. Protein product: CAWRMTSGAFAQYF.

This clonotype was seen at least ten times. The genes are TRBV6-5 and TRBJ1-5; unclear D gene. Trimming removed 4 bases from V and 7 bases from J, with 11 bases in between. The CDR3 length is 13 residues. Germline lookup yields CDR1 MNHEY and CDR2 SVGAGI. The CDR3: CASSSLWGQPQHF. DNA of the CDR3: TGTGCCAGCAGTTCTTTGTGGGGACAGCCCCAGCATTTT.

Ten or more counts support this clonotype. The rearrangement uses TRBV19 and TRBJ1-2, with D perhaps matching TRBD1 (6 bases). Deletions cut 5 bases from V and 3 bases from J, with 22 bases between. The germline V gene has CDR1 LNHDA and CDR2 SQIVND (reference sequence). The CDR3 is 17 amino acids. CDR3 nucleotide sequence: TGTGCCAGTAGTCCTCCGACAGGAGAAACGAGGGACTATGGCTACACCTTC. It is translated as CASSPPTGETRDYGYTF.

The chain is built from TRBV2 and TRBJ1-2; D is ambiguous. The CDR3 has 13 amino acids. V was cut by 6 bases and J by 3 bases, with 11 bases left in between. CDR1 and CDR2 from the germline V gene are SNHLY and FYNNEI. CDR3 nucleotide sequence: TGTGCCAGCAGACGATCGGCAGACTATGGCTACACCTTC. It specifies CASRRSADYGYTF.

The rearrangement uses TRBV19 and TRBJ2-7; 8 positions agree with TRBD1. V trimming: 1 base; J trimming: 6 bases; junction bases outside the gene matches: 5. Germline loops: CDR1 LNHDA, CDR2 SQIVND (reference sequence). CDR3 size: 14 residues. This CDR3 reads CASSIGQGTGEQYF. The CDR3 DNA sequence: TGTGCCAGTAGTATAGGACAGGGGACGGGCGAGCAGTACTTC.

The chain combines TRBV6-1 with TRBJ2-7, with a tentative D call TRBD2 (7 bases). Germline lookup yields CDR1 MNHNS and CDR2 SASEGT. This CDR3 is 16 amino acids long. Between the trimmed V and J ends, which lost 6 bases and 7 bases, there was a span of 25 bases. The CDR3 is CASRGWRGPGLGEQYF. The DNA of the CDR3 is TGTGCCAGCAGAGGGTGGCGGGGGCCCGGTCTGGGGGAGCAGTACTTC.